The 4 T cell receptor beta chains given below trace back to one sample, sequenced in a study of blood T cell repertoires in COVID-19 (TCRdb year 2020). The library was made by the immunoSEQ multiplex PCR assay. Drawn from immuneACCESS, this table holds only the in-frame rearrangements with V and J called that TCRdb kept. Clones are partly lost; checked studies trace under half to an unresolved V gene and leave the rest unexplained. Counted in this sample were about 170,000 clones; approximately 85% of them appeared once. Roughly 7.7% of the sample goes to the ten largest clones. The sample taken for sequencing was peripheral blood. Receptors were obtained from a man aged 35 to 55 who had recovered from COVID-19.

In DNA, the CDR3 is TGCGCCAGCAGCCAAGTCCACGACATTCAGATACGGCCCCAGCATTTT. This sequence encodes CASSQVHDIQIRPQHF. The chain couples TRBV4-1 to TRBJ1-5; D remains unclear. The germline V gene has CDR1 MGHRA and CDR2 YSYEKL. Deletions cut 1 base from V and 9 bases from J, with 19 bases between. This CDR3 has 16 residues.

The chain links TRBV5-5 to TRBJ2-7; 8 bases line up with TRBD1. The V segment lost 3 bases and the J segment 5 bases; nucleotides outside the gene matches: 7. The CDR3 contains 14 residues. Germline CDR1 is SGHKS and CDR2 is YYEKEE (reference sequence). This CDR3 is CASSSTGGRDEQYF. The CDR3 region has the DNA TGTGCCAGCAGCTCTACAGGGGGAAGAGACGAGCAGTACTTC.

The V call is TRBV5-1, the J call TRBJ2-3; 10 bases align to TRBD2. The ends lost 0 bases at V and 9 bases at J; junction bases unmatched: 13. This CDR3 is 17 amino acids long. Germline V lookup: CDR1 SGHRS, CDR2 YFSETQ. The CDR3 loop is CASSLGYLAGGHLTQYF. In DNA form, the CDR3 reads TGCGCCAGCAGCTTGGGTTACTTAGCGGGAGGTCACTTGACGCAGTATTTT.

The rearrangement joins TRBV10-3 to TRBJ2-3; 8 positions agree with TRBD2. CDR1 ENHRY and CDR2 SYGVKD come from the germline V gene. The trim removed 8 bases at V and 0 bases at J, leaving 7 bases unmatched. This CDR3 region has 15 residues. CDR3 protein: CAIASLAESTDTQYF. The CDR3 DNA is TGTGCCATCGCATCACTAGCGGAGAGCACAGATACGCAGTATTTT.